This T cell receptor beta chain was captured by sequencing in a study of T cell repertoires in cytomegalovirus infection. For the study at large: Both CMV infection and a matching HLA type were indicated by public TCR beta signatures.

Germline CDR1 reads LNHNV; CDR2 reads YYDKDF (reference sequence). The length of the CDR3 is 16 residues. V lost 1 base, J lost 4 bases, and 4 bases stayed unmatched. Study-wide results and caveats: Individuals carrying CMV plus the relevant HLA were identified by cumulative frequency of public TCR beta families.

TCRdb reanalysed the reads using MiXCR and keeps one entry per CDR3 protein. Of around 550,000 distinct CDR3 sequences listed, more than 25% are singletons. A remark on this clonotype: Its cognate antigen is unknown.

The source material was PBMCs. This sequence originates from a human donor in good health (CMV status not recorded). Some clones in this sample may be carry-over from other donors' samples. The chain links TRBV15 to TRBJ2-7; TRBD2 agrees at 13 bases. For the CDR3, the DNA is TGTGCCACCAGCAGAGGACTAGCGGGAGGCGAATACGAGCAGTACTTC. It encodes CATSRGLAGGEYEQYF.